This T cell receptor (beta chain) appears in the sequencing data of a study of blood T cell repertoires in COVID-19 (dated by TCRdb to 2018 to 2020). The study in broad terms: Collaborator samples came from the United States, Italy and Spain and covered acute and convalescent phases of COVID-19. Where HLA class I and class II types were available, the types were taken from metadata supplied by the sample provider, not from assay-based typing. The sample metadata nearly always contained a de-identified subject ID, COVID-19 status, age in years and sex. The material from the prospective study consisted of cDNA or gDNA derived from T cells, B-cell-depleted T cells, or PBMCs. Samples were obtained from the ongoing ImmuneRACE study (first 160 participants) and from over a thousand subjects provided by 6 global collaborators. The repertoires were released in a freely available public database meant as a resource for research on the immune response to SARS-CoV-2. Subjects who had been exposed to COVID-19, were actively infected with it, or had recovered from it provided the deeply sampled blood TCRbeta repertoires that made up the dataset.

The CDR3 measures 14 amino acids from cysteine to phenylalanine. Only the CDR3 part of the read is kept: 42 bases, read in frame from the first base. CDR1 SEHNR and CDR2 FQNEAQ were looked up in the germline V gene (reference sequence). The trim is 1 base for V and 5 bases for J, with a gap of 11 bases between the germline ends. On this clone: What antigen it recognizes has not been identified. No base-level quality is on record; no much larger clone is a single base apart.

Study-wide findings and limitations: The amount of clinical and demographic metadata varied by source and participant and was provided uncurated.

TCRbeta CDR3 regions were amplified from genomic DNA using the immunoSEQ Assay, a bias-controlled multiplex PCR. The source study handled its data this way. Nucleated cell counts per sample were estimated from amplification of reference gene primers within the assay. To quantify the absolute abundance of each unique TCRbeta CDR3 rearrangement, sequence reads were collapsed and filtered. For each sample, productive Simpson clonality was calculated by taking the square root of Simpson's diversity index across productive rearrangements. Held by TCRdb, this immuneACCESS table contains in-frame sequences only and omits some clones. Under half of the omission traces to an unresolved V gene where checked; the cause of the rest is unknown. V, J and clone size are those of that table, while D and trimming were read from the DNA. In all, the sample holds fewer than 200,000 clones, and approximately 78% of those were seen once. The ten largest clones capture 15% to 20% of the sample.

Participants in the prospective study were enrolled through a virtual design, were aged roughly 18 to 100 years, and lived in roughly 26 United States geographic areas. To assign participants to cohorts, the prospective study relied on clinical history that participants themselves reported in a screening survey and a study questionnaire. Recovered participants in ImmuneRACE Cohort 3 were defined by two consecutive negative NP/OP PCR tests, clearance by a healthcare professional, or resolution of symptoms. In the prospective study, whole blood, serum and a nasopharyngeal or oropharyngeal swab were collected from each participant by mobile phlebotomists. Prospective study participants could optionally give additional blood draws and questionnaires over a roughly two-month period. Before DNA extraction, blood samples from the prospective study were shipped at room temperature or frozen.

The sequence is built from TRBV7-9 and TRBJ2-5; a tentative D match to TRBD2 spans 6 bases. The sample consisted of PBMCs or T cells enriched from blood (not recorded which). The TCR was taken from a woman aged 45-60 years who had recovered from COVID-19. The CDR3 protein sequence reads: CASSLVEGSETQYF. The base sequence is TGTGCCAGCAGCTTAGTGGAGGGATCGGAGACCCAGTACTTC.